This entry features one T cell receptor (beta chain) sequence. Its antigen remains unknown. This sample was taken from a study of T cells in Graves' hyperthyroidism and ophthalmopathy. Study-wide findings and caveats: Ophthalmopathy, as predicted by the model, came a median around 7 months after the prediction.

Trimming removed 6 bases from V and 0 bases from J, with 14 bases in between. Germline-derived CDR1 and CDR2 are SGHTA and FQGNSA. This CDR3 contains 15 residues. Absent ophthalmopathy progression within 18 months defined stable Graves' hyperthyroidism. Hyperthyroidism had been newly diagnosed in patients aged 18 to 65, and its duration was under 2 months. Patients were excluded for uncontrolled infection, other autoimmune disease, pregnancy or lactation. RNA transcripts were the template for amplifying TCR beta CDR3 regions. Researchers ran a first-round RT-PCR on the TCR CDR3 using the HTBI primer set. TCRdb recomputed calls from the multiplex PCR reads with MiXCR, one row per CDR3 protein. This sample has more than 600,000 distinct CDR3 sequences, with roughly 15% found just once.

This clonotype was sampled from a man in his late teens or twenties with Graves' hyperthyroidism. This sequence joins TRBV7-2 and TRBJ1-1; no definite D call. Sequencing was carried out using blood. The CDR3 DNA is TGTGCCAGCAGTCCGGAATGGGCGGTGAACACTGAAGCTTTCTTT. Amino acids: CASSPEWAVNTEAFF.